What follows are 14 T cell receptor beta chains derived from one specimen sequenced in a study of cytomegalovirus exposure and HLA in healthy donors. PCR employed 60 Vbeta and 13 Jbeta primers. TCRdb's table, derived via immunoSEQ multiplex PCR, lists solely in-frame clones and lacks some. This table has roughly 100,000 clones, around four fifths appearing once. Sequencing used PBMCs. The receptor source for this set is a woman aged 40 to 50 in good health and CMV-seronegative.

The chain joins TRBV2 to TRBJ1-2; 10 bases are shared with TRBD1. V lost 4 bases, J lost 2 bases, and 1 base stayed unmatched. This CDR3 has 14 residues. Germline V lookup: CDR1 SNHLY, CDR2 FYNNEI. The CDR3 reads CASSGTGGNYGYTF. Here the CDR3 DNA reads TGTGCCAGCAGTGGGACAGGGGGAAACTATGGCTACACCTTC.

This chain uses TRBV7-3 with TRBJ1-3; TRBD1 might be the D (6 bases). Trimming stripped 2 bases from V and 2 bases from J, with 7 bases between. In germline, CDR1 is SGHTA, CDR2 FQGTGA. The CDR3 has 14 amino acids. This CDR3 reads CASSLQGTGNTIYF. The CDR3 DNA reads TGTGCCAGCAGCTTACAGGGGACTGGAAACACCATATATTTT.

The chain couples TRBV5-5 to TRBJ1-5, with D uncertain. Trimming shortened V by 0 bases and J by 5 bases, and 9 bases separated the two germline ends. CDR1 and CDR2 from the germline V gene are SGHKS and YYEKEE (reference sequence). The CDR3 runs to 14 residues. CDR3 residues: CASSLGPGDQPQHF. The CDR3 DNA follows: TGTGCCAGCAGCTTGGGACCGGGAGATCAGCCCCAGCATTTT.

The chain recombines TRBV7-2 with TRBJ1-1, with D tentatively TRBD1 (5 bases). V lost 4 bases and J lost 11, with 20 bases in between. Germline-derived CDR1 and CDR2 are SGHTA and FQGNSA. CDR3 size: 14 residues. The CDR3 sequence: CASSSYGGRGDAFF. DNA of the CDR3: TGTGCCAGCAGCTCGTACGGAGGGCGAGGGGATGCTTTCTTT.

This clone was seen just once. The J gene is TRBJ1-2, the V gene TRBV18; a possible D gene is TRBD1 (5 bases). CDR1 and CDR2 (germline): KGHSH, LQKENI. There are 15 residues in the CDR3. With 5 bases removed from V and 0 bases from J, the gap between germline ends came to 13 bases. CDR3 sequence reads: CASSSDSKPNYGYTF. Here the CDR3 DNA reads TGTGCCAGCTCAAGCGACAGCAAGCCTAACTATGGCTACACCTTC.

The gene calls are TRBV15 and TRBJ1-2; TRBD1 aligns across 10 bases. The ends lost 1 base at V and 5 bases at J; junction bases unmatched: 13. Germline V gives CDR1 LNHNV, CDR2 YYDKDF (reference sequence). The CDR3 spans 18 residues. The CDR3 region has the DNA TGTGCCACCAGCAGAGGCCCGACCCGGGGACAGGGGAATTATGGCTACACCTTC. This codes for CATSRGPTRGQGNYGYTF. The full variable domain, completed using reference TRBV15 and TRBJ1-2, is DAMVIQNPRYQVTQFGKPVTLSCSQTLNHNVMYWYQQKSSQAPKLLFHYYDKDFNNEADTPDNFQSRRPNTSFCFLDIRSPGLGDTAMYLCATSRGPTRGQGNYGYTFGSGTRLTVV.

The V call is TRBV7-2, the J call TRBJ2-4, with 8 positions matching TRBD1. In germline, CDR1 is SGHTA, CDR2 FQGNSA. CDR3 length: 13 residues. V shed 4 bases and J 8 bases; nucleotides not matched to a gene: 4. CDR3 DNA: TGTGCCAGCAGCTCCGGACAGGGATACATTCAGTACTTC. Translating gives CASSSGQGYIQYF.

The chain has TRBV10-3 and TRBJ1-5; 7 bases map to TRBD1. The CDR3 consists of 14 residues. Looked up from germline, CDR1 is ENHRY and CDR2 is SYGVKD. Trimming took 4 bases from V and 3 from J; bases not matched to a gene: 3. CDR3 amino acids: CAISGQGINQPQHF. DNA of the CDR3: TGTGCCATCAGTGGACAGGGAATCAATCAGCCCCAGCATTTT.

For this clone: Other nucleotide sequences from this sample produce the same CDR3. The DNA of the CDR3 is TGTGCCAGCAGTTACTACGGTAGGGGTTACGAGCAGTACTTC. Protein: CASSYYGRGYEQYF. The rearrangement joins TRBV6-5 to TRBJ2-7; possible D gene TRBD1, 5 bases. CDR1 is MNHEY, CDR2 SVGAGI, per germline. V was pared by 1 base and J by 4 bases, with 11 bases between. The CDR3 has 14 amino acids.

This clone was observed a few times. The V call is TRBV2, the J call TRBJ1-4, with D unclear. The CDR3 has 14 amino acids. Deletions cut 3 bases from V and 10 bases from J, with 15 bases between. Per germline, CDR1 SNHLY and CDR2 FYNNEI. CDR3 residues: CASSEGDLEGKLFF. CDR3 bases: TGTGCCAGCAGTGAGGGAGACTTGGAGGGAAAACTGTTTTTT.

The chain links TRBV11-3 to TRBJ2-2; weak D call: TRBD1 (5 bases). The V end was cut by 6 bases, the J end by 2 bases, with 10 bases between. The CDR3 runs 14 residues. Looked up from germline, CDR1 is SGHNT and CDR2 is YENEEA. The CDR3 bases are TGTGCCAGCAGGGCGACAGCTAACACCGGGGAGCTGTTTTTT. Protein: CASRATANTGELFF. The whole variable domain, filled in from reference TRBV11-3 and TRBJ2-2, reads EAGVVQSPRYKIIEKKQPVAFWCNPISGHNTLYWYLQNLGQGPELLIRYENEEAVDDSQLPKDRFSAERLKGVDSTLKIQPAELGDSAVYLCASRATANTGELFFGEGSRLTVL.

The chain links TRBV11-2 to TRBJ1-2, with D possibly TRBD1 on 5 matching bases. CDR3 length: 16 amino acids. Looked up from germline, CDR1 is SGHAT and CDR2 is FQNNGV. Deletions cut 4 bases from V and 4 bases from J, with 19 bases between. CDR3 in amino acids: CASSWSPGTGGYGYTF. In DNA form, the CDR3 reads TGTGCCAGCAGCTGGAGTCCCGGGACGGGGGGCTATGGCTACACCTTC.

The genes are TRBV6-4 and TRBJ2-2; D is ambiguous. Trimming took off 3 bases at V and 5 bases at J, with 10 bases between the two ends. The CDR3 is made up of 14 amino acids. CDR1 is MRHNA and CDR2 is SNTAGT in the germline V gene. The CDR3 protein is CASSEEPETGELFF. Written as DNA, the CDR3 is TGTGCCAGCAGTGAAGAACCTGAGACCGGGGAGCTGTTTTTT.

The chain links TRBV10-3 to TRBJ1-1; weak D call: TRBD1 (6 bases). Germline CDR1 and CDR2: ENHRY and SYGVKD. This CDR3 has 15 amino acids. The V end was cut by 7 bases, the J end by 1 base, with 16 bases between. This CDR3 is CAITESGGRNTEAFF. CDR3 bases: TGTGCCATCACCGAATCGGGGGGGCGGAACACTGAAGCTTTCTTT.